The T cell receptor (beta chain) described here comes from a study of response to subunit inactivated influenza vaccine. The CDR3 contains 15 residues. V shed 5 bases and J shed 6 bases, with 17 bases lying between them. CDR1 and CDR2 from the germline V gene are SNHLY and FYNNEI. This clonotype was recorded a few times. MiXCR, applied by TCRdb to the RT-PCR reads, yields one record per CDR3 protein. The repertoire holds some 550,000 distinct CDR3 sequences, with approximately 20% as singletons. A further study also used this sample, focusing on T cells expressing NK-cell markers. That source reports: UMIs accompanied the 5'RACE template switching by which TCR beta cDNA was made. The TCR beta repertoires were obtained from sorted CD3+CD56+NKG2C+, CD3+CD56+NKG2C- and CD3+CD56-NKG2C+ T cells. Among eight sequenced donors, seven carried HCMV seropositivity while one was seronegative. A few donors likewise had their CD3+CD56-NKG2C+ fraction led by these clonotypes.

Sequences were derived from CD4+ T cells sorted from PBMCs, sampled less than 13 days after vaccination. This chain joins TRBV2 and TRBJ2-1; D remains unclear. The TCR sequence derives from a man aged 45 to 65 who received an inactivated influenza vaccine. CDR3 DNA sequence: TGTGCCAGCAGTCGATGGATAAGATCGGGCAATGAGCAGTTCTTC. This encodes CASSRWIRSGNEQFF.